This section outlines one T cell receptor (beta chain) sequence together with its context. TCRdb's table, derived via immunoSEQ multiplex PCR, lists solely in-frame clones and lacks some. The sample includes over 90,000 clones, 65% to 90% of them seen just once. The sample originates from a study of OX40 agonist ivuxolimab in advanced cancers. The CDR3 is made up of 14 amino acids. Germline assignment: CDR1 SGHNT and CDR2 YYREEE (reference sequence). Trimming shortened V by 0 bases and J by 3 bases, and 9 bases separated the two germline ends. The starting material was CD4+ or CD8+ T cells sorted from blood, obtained in a trial of the OX40 agonist ivuxolimab. This TCR came from an adult with an advanced solid tumor such as melanoma, head and neck, liver or kidney cancer. The V gene is TRBV5-4, the J gene TRBJ1-2, with a possible D match to TRBD1 (5 bases). CDR3 in DNA: TGTGCCAGCAGCTTGGGGGGCGCAGACTATGGCTACACCTTC. Its protein product is CASSLGGADYGYTF.